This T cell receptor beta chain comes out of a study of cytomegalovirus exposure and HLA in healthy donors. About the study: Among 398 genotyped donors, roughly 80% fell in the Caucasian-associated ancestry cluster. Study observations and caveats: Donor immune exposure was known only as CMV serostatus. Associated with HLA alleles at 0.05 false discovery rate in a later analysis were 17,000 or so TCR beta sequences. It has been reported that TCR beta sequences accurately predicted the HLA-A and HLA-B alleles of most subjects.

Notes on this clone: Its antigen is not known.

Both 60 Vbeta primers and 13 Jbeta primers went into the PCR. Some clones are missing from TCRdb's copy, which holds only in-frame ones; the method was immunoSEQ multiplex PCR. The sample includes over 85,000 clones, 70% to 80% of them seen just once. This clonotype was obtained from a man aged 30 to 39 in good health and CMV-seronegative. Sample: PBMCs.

The CDR3: CASSFRPSGGESSTDTQYF. CDR3 bases: TGTGCCAGCAGTTTTAGGCCTAGCGGGGGGGAGTCTAGCACAGATACGCAGTATTTT. This chain links TRBV7-8 with TRBJ2-3; 12 nucleotides match TRBD2. With V trimmed by 6 bases and J by 0 bases, 13 bases remained unmatched. The V gene's germline CDR1 is SGHVS and CDR2 FQNEAQ. This CDR3 has 19 residues.